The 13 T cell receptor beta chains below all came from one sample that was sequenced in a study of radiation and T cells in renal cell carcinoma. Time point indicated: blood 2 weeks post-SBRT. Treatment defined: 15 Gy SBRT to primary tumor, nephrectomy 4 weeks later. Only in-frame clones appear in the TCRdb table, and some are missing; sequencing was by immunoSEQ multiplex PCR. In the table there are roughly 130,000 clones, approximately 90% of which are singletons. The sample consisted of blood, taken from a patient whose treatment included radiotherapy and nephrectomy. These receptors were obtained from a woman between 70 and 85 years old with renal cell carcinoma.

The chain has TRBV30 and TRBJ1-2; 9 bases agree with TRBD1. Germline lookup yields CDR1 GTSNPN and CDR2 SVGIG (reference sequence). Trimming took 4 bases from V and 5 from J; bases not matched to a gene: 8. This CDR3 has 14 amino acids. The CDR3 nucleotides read TGTGCCTGGACCACCGGGACAGGGACTTATGGCTACACCTTC. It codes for CAWTTGTGTYGYTF.

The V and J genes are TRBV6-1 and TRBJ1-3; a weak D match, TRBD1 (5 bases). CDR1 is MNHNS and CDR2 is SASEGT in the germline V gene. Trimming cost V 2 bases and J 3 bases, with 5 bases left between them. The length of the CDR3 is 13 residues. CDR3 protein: CASSERGGNTIYF. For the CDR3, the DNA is TGTGCCAGCAGTGAAAGGGGTGGAAACACCATATATTTT.

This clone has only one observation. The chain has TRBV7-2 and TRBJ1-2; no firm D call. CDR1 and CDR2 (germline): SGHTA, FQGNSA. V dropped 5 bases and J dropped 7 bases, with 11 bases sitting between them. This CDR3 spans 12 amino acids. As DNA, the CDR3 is TGTGCCAGCAGCCCAGAGTTCACTGGCTACACCTTC. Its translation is CASSPEFTGYTF.

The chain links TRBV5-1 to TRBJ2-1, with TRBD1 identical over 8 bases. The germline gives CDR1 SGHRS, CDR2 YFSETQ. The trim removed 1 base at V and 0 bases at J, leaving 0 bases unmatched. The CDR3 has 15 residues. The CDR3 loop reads CASSLTGGSYNEQFF. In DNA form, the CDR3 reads TGCGCCAGCAGCTTGACAGGGGGCTCCTACAATGAGCAGTTCTTC.

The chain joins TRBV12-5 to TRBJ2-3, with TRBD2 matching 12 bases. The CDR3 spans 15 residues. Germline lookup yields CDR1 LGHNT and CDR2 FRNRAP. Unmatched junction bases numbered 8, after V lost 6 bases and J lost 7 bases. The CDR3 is CASGPSSGGAHTQYF. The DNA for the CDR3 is TGTGCTAGTGGCCCCTCTAGCGGGGGGGCCCATACGCAGTATTTT.

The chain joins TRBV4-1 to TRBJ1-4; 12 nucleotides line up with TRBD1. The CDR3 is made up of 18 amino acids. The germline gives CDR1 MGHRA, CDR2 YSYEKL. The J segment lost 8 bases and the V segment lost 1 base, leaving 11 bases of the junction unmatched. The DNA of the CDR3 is TGCGCCAGCAGCCAAGTCCCGGGACAGGGGGCCGGGGGGGAAAAACTGTTTTTT. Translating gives CASSQVPGQGAGGEKLFF.

For the CDR3, the DNA is TGTGCCAGCAGCCAATGGGGGGAAGGGCCCCTCCACTTT. Protein sequence: CASSQWGEGPLHF. The chain is built from TRBV16 and TRBJ1-6; weak D call: TRBD1 (5 bases). The germline V and J ends were trimmed by 1 base and 13 bases, with 11 bases remaining between them. The CDR3 is made up of 13 amino acids. Germline CDR1 KGHSY, CDR2 FQNENV.

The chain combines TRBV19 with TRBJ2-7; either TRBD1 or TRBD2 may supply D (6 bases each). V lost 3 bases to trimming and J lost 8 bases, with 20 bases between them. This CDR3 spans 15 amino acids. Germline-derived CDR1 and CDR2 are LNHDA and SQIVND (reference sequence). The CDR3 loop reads CASSMKGGPNLKQYF. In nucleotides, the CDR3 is TGTGCCAGTAGTATGAAGGGGGGACCGAATTTAAAGCAGTACTTC. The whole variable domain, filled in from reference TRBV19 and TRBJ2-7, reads DGGITQSPKYLFRKEGQNVTLSCEQNLNHDAMYWYRQDPGQGLRLIYYSQIVNDFQKGDIAEGYSVSREKKESFPLTVTSAQKNPTAFYLCASSMKGGPNLKQYFGPGTRLTVT.

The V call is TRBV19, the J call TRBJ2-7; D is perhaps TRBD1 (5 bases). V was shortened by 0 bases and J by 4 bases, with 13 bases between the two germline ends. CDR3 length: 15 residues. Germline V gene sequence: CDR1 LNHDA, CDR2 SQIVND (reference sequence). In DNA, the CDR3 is TGTGCCAGTAGTATAGACAGGGAAGGGAAGTACGAGCAGTACTTC. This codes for CASSIDREGKYEQYF.

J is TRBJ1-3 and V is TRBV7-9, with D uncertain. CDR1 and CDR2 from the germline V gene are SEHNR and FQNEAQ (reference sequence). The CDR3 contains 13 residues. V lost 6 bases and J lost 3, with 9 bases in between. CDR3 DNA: TGTGCCAGCAGTTCCTCTTTTGGAAACACCATATATTTT. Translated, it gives CASSSSFGNTIYF.

The DNA for the CDR3 is TGTGCCAGCAGCTTCGTCGCAGGGACCACTGAAGCTTTCTTT. Encoded protein: CASSFVAGTTEAFF. The chain is built from TRBV7-6 and TRBJ1-1; D possibly corresponds to TRBD1 (5 bases). The CDR3 contains 14 residues. V gave up 3 bases and J gave up 4 bases, with 12 bases separating them. Germline values: CDR1 SGHVS, CDR2 FNYEAQ.

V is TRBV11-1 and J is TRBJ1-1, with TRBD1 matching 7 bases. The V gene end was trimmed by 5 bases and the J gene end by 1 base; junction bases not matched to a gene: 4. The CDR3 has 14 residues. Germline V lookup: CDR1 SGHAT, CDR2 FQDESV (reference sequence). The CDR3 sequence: CASSAHRGNTEAFF. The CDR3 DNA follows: TGTGCCAGCAGCGCGCACAGGGGGAACACTGAAGCTTTCTTT.

CDR3 in DNA: TGTGCCAGTAGTATGGCAGGGCCTAATTCACCCCTCCACTTT. The encoded protein is CASSMAGPNSPLHF. The chain recombines TRBV19 with TRBJ1-6; perhaps TRBD1 as D (5 bases). V lost 3 bases and J 6 bases, leaving 9 bases between the germline ends. Germline V gene lookup returns CDR1 LNHDA and CDR2 SQIVND (reference sequence). The CDR3 covers 14 residues.